The TCR beta chain described here comes from a study of breast tumors, draining lymph nodes, adjacent tissues. Study-wide results and limits: Data only fit, rather than demonstrated, lymph node origin of most tumor T cells. Tumor TCR diversity was below lymph nodes but above nontumor tissue. Luminal-like breast cancer showed significantly greater tumor-nontumor repertoire similarity than basal-like breast cancer did. The data were judged consistent with most tumor T cells coming from lymph node and expanding in tumor.

TCRdb re-analysed the multiplex PCR reads in MiXCR, keeping a single row per CDR3 protein. The table lists some 200,000 distinct CDR3 sequences, 31% of them singletons, with approximately 4.5% in the top ten. Breast cancer patients provided tissue from their axillary draining lymph nodes. V gave up 0 bases and J gave up 12 bases, with 15 bases separating them. Germline lookup yields CDR1 MNHEY and CDR2 SVGAGI. CDR3 length: 14 residues. This clonotype appeared many times. The antigen is undetermined. The sample consisted of axillary lymph node tissue. The clonotype was recovered from a female donor with breast cancer. Some clones in this sample may be carry-over from other donors' samples. This chain joins TRBV6-5 and TRBJ2-1; D might be TRBD2 (7 bases). CDR3: CASSYSEGGDSQFF. Written as DNA, the CDR3 is TGTGCCAGCAGTTACTCGGAGGGGGGGGACTCGCAGTTCTTC.